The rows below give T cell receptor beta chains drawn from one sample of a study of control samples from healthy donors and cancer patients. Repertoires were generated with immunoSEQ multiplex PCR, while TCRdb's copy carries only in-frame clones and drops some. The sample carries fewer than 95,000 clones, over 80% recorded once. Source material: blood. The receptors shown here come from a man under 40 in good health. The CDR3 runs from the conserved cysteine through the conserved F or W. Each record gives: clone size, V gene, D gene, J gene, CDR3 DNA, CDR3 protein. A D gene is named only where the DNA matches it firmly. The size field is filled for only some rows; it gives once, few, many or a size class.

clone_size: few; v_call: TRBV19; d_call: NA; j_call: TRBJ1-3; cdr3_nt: TGTGCCAGTACGTTGGCAGGGCCTGGAAACACCATATATTTT; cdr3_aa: CASTLAGPGNTIYF
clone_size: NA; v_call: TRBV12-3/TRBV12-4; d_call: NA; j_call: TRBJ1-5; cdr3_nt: TGTGCCAGCAGTCGAGACAGAAATCAGCCCCAGCATTTT; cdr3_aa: CASSRDRNQPQHF
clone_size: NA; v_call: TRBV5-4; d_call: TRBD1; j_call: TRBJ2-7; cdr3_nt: TGTGCCAGCAGCTTGGTAAGGGTTGGCAGGGGGATCGAGCAGTACTTC; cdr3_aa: CASSLVRVGRGIEQYF
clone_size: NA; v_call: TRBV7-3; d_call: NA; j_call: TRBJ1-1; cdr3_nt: TGTGCCAGCAGCCTTATTCGGCAGATGAACACTGAAGCTTTCTTT; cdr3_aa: CASSLIRQMNTEAFF
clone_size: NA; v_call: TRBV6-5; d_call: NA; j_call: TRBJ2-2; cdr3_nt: TGTGCCAGCAGTTTCTCGGGGTCCGGGGAGCTGTTTTTT; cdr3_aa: CASSFSGSGELFF
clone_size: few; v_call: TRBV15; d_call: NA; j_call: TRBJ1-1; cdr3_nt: TGTGCCACCAGCAGAGTTGGGGGGGCTCTACGTGAAGCTTTCTTT; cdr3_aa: CATSRVGGALREAFF
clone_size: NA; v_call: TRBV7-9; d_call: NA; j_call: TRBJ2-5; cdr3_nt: TGTGCCAGCAGCTTAGCGGGATTTGCAGAGACCCAGTACTTC; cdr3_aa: CASSLAGFAETQYF
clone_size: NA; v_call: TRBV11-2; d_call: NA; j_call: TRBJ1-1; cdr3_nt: TGTGCCAGCAGCTTAGATCAGGGTACTGAAGCTTTCTTT; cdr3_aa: CASSLDQGTEAFF
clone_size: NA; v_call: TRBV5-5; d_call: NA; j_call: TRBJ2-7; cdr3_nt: TGTGCCAGCAGCTGGACCGCATCCTACGAGCAGTACTTC; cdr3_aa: CASSWTASYEQYF
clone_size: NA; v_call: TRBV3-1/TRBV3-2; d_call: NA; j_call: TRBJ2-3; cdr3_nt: TGTGCCAGCAGCCGCACGTCTCTTCAGGGGAGCACAGATACGCAGTATTTT; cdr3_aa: CASSRTSLQGSTDTQYF
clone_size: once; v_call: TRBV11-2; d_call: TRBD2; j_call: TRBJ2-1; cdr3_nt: TGTGCCAGCAGCTCAGGGACTAGCGGGTATGAGCAGTTCTTC; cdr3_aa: CASSSGTSGYEQFF
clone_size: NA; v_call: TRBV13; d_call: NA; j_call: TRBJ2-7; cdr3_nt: TGTGCCAGCAGCCCGATTAGCTCCTACGAGCAGTACTTC; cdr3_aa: CASSPISSYEQYF
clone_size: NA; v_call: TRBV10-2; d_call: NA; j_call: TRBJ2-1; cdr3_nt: TGCGCCAGCATTAAAGGAAATGAGCAGTTCTTC; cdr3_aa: CASIKGNEQFF
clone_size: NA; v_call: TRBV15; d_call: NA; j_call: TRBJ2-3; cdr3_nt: TGTGCCACCCAGGGAGGACAGCCCACGCAGTATTTT; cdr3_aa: CATQGGQPTQYF
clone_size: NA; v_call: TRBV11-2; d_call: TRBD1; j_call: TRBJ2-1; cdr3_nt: TGTGCCAGCAGCTTAGTCTTCCGGGACAGCTCCTACAATGAGCAGTTCTTC; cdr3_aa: CASSLVFRDSSYNEQFF
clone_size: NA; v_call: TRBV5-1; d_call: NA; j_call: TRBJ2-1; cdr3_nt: TGCGCCAGCAGCCCCACAAGAAGACAGGACAATGAGCAGTTCTTC; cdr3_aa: CASSPTRRQDNEQFF
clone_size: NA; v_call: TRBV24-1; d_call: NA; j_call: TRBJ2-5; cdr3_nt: TGTGCCACCAGTGATTTCGAGACCCAGTACTTC; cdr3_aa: CATSDFETQYF